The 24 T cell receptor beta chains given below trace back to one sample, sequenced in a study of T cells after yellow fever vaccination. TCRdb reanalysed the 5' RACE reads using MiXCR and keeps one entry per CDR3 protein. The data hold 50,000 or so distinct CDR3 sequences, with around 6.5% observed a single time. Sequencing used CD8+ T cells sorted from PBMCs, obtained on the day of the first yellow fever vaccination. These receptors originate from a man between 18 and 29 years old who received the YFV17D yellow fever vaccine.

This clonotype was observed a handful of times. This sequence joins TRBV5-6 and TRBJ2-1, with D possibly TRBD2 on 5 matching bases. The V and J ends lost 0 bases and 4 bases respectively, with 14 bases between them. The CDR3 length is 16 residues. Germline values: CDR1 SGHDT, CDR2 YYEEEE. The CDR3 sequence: CASSLGGTRAYNEQFF. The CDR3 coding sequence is TGTGCCAGCAGCTTGGGGGGTACGAGGGCATACAATGAGCAGTTCTTC.

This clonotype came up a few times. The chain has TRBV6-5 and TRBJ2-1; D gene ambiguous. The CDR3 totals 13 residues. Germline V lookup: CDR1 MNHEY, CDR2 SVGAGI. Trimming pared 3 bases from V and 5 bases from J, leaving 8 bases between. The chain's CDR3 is CASSYSRNNEQFF. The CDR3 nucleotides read TGTGCCAGCAGTTATAGCAGAAACAATGAGCAGTTCTTC.

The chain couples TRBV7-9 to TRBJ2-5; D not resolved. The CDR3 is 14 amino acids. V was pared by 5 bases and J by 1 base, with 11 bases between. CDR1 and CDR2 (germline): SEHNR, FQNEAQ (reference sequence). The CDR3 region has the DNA TGTGCCAGCAGCCCGTCCCAGTCCCAAGAGACCCAGTACTTC. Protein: CASSPSQSQETQYF.

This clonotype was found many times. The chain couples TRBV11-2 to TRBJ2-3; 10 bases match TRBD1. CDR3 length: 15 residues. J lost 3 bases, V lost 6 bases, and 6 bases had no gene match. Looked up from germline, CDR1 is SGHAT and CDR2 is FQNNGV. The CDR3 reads CASSSGTGATDTQYF. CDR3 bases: TGTGCCAGCAGTTCCGGGACAGGGGCTACAGATACGCAGTATTTT.

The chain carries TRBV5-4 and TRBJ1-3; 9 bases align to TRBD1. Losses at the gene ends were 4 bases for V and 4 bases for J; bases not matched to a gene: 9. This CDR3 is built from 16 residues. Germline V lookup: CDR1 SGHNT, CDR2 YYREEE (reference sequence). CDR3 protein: CASSDGQGIGGNTIYF. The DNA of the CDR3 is TGTGCCAGCAGCGACGGACAGGGGATCGGGGGAAACACCATATATTTT.

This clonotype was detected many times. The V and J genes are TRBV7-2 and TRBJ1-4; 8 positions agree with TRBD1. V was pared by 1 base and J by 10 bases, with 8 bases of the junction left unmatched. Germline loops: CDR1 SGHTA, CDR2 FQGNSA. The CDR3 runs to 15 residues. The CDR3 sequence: CASSLGLDRGGKLFF. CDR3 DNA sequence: TGTGCCAGCAGCTTAGGGCTAGACAGGGGAGGAAAACTGTTTTTT.

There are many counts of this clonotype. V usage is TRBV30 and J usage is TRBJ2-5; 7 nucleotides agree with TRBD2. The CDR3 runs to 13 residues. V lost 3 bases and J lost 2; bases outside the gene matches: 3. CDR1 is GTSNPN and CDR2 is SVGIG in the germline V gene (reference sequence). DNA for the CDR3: TGTGCCTGGAGGGGGGGGAGGCAAGAGACCCAGTACTTC. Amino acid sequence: CAWRGGRQETQYF.

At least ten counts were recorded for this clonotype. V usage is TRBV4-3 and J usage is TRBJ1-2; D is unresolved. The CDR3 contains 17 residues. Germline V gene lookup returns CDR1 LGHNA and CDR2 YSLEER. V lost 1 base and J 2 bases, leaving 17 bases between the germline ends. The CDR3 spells CASSQVSVLPSNYGYTF. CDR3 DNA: TGCGCCAGCAGCCAAGTTTCCGTACTGCCTTCAAACTATGGCTACACCTTC.

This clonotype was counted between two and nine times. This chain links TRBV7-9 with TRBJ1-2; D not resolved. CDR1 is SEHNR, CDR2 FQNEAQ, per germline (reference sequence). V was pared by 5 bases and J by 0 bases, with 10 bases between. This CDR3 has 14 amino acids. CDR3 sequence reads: CASSPIAPNYGYTF. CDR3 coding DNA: TGTGCCAGCAGCCCCATCGCCCCTAACTATGGCTACACCTTC.

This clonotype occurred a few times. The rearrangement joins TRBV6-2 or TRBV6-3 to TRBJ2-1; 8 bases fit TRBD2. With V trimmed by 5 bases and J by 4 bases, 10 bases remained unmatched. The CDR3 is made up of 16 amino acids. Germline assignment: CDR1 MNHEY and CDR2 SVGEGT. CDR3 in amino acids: CASSGPSGGYYNEQFF. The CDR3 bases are TGTGCCAGCAGTGGCCCAAGCGGGGGCTATTACAATGAGCAGTTCTTC.

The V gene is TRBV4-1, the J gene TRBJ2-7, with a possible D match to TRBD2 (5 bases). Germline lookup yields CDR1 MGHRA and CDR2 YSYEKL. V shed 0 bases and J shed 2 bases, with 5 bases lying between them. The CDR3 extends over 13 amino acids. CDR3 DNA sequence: TGCGCCAGCAGCCAAGAGGGAGCCTACGAGCAGTACTTC. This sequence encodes CASSQEGAYEQYF.

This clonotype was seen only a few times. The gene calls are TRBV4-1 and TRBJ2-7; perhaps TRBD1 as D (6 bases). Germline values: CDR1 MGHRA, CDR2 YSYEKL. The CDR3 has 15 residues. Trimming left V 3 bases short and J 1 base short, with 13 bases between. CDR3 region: CASSQIDRPSYEQYF. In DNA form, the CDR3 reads TGCGCCAGCAGCCAGATTGACAGGCCGTCCTACGAGCAGTACTTC.

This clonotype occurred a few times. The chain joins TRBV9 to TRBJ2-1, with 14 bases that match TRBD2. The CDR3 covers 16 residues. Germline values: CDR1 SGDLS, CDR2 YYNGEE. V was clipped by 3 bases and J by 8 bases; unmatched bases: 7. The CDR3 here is CASSAGTSGGRYEQFF. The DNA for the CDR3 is TGTGCCAGCAGCGCTGGGACTAGCGGGGGAAGGTATGAGCAGTTCTTC.

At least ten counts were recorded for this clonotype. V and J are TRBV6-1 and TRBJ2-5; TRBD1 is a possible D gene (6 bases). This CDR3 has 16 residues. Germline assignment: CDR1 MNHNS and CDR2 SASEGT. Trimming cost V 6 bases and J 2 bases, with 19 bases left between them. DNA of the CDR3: TGTGCCAGCAGCCGACAGGATGGGTTCGCTCAAGAGACCCAGTACTTC. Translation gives CASSRQDGFAQETQYF.

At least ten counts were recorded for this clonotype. The CDR3 loop is CASSSWAGDFYNEQFF. The DNA for the CDR3 is TGTGCCAGCAGTTCGTGGGCGGGGGACTTCTACAATGAGCAGTTCTTC. V gene TRBV6-2 or TRBV6-3 combines with J gene TRBJ2-1; 7 bases align to TRBD2. The CDR3 is made up of 16 amino acids. Germline V gives CDR1 MNHEY, CDR2 SVGEGT. V lost 4 bases, J lost 3 bases, and 9 bases stayed unmatched.

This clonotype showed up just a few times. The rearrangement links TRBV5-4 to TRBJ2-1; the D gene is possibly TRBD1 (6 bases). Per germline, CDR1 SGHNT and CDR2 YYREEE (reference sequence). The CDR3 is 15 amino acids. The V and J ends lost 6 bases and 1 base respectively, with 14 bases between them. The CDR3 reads CASITQGSSYNEQFF. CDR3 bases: TGTGCCAGCATCACGCAGGGGTCTTCCTACAATGAGCAGTTCTTC.

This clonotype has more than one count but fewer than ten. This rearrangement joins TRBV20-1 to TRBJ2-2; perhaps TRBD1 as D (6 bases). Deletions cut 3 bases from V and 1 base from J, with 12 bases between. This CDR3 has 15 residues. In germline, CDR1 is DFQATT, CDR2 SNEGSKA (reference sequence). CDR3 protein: CSASWGLVNTGELFF. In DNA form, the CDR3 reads TGCAGTGCTAGTTGGGGGCTTGTGAACACCGGGGAGCTGTTTTTT.

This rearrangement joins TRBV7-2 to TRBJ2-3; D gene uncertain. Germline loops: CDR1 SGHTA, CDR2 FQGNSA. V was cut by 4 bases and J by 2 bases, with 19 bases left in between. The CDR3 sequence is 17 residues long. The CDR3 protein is CASSSHLPDGATDTQYF. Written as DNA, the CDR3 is TGTGCCAGCAGCTCCCACCTCCCGGACGGAGCCACAGATACGCAGTATTTT.

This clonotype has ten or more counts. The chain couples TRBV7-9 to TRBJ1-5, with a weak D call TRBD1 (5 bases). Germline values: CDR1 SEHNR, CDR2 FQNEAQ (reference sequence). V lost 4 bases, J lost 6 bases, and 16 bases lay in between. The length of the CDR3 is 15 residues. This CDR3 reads CASSSGSWGPQPQHF. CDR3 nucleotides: TGTGCCAGCAGCTCAGGGAGCTGGGGCCCTCAGCCCCAGCATTTT.

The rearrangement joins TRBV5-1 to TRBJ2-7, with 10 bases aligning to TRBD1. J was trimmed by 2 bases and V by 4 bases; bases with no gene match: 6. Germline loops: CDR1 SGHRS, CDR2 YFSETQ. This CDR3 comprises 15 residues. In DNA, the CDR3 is TGCGCCAGCAGCCTATGGGACAGGGGAACCTACGAGCAGTACTTC. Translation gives CASSLWDRGTYEQYF.

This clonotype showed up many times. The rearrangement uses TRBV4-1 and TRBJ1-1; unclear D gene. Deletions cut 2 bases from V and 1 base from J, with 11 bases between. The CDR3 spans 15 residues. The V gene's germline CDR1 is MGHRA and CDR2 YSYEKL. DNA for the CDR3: TGCGCCAGCAGCCAATACGGCGGAGGGAACACTGAAGCTTTCTTT. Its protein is CASSQYGGGNTEAFF.

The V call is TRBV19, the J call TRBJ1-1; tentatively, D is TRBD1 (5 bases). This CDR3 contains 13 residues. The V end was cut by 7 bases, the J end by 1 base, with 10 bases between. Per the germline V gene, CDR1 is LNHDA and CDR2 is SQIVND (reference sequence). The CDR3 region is CASMAGTNTEAFF. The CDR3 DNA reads TGTGCCAGTATGGCGGGGACGAACACTGAAGCTTTCTTT.

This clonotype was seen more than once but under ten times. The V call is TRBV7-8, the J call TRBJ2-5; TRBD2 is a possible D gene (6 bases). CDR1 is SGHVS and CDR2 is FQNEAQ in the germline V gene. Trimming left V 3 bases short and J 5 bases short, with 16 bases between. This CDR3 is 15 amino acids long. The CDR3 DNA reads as TGTGCCAGCAGCTTCCTAGACGGGGCGGGGGAGACCCAGTACTTC. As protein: CASSFLDGAGETQYF. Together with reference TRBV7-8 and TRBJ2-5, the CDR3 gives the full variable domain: GAGVSQSPRYKVAKRGQDVALRCDPISGHVSLFWYQQALGQGPEFLTYFQNEAQLDKSGLPSDRFFAERPEGSVSTLKIQRTQQEDSAVYLCASSFLDGAGETQYFGPGTRLLVL.

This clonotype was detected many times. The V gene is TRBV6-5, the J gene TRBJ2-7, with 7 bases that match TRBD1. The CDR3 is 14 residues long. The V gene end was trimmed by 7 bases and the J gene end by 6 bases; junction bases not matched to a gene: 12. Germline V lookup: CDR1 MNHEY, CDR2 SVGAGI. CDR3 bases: TGTGCCAGCACCAACCCGGACAGGTCCACCGAGCAGTACTTC. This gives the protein CASTNPDRSTEQYF.